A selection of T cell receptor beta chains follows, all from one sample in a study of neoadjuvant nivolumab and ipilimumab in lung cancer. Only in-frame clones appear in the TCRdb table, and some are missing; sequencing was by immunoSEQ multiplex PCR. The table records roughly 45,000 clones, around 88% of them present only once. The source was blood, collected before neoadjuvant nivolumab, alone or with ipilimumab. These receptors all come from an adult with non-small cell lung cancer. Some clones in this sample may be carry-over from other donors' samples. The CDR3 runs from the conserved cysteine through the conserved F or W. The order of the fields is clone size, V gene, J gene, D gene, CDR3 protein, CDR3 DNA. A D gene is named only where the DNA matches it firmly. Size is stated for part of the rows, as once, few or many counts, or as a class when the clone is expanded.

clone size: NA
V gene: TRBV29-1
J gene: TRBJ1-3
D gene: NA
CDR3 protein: CSVTAGTAANTIYF
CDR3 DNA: TGCAGCGTCACCGCCGGGACGGCGGCCAACACCATATATTTT

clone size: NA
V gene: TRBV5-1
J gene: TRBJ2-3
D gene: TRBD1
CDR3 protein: CASSGAGQVTDTQYF
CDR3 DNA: TGCGCCAGCAGCGGCGCGGGACAGGTCACAGATACGCAGTATTTT

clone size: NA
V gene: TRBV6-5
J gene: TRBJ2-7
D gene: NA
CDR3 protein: CASSYPNQVGEQYF
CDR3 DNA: TGTGCCAGCAGTTACCCGAACCAAGTCGGAGAGCAGTACTTC

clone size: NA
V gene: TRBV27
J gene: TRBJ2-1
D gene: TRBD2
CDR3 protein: CASRTSGSNEQFF
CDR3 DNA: TGTGCCAGCCGGACTAGCGGGAGTAATGAGCAGTTCTTC

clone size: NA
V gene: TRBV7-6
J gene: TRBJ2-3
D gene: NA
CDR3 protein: CASSNGRGQSTDTQYF
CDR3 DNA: TGTGCCAGCAGCAATGGGAGGGGACAAAGCACAGATACGCAGTATTTT

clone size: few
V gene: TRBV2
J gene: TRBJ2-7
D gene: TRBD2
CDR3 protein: CASSEASGRAPQYF
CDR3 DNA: TGTGCCAGCAGTGAAGCTAGCGGGAGGGCCCCTCAGTACTTC

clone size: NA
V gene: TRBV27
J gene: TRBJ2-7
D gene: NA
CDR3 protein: CASSPRDSAPLEQYF
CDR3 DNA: TGTGCCAGCAGTCCCCGGGACTCAGCTCCTCTCGAGCAGTACTTC

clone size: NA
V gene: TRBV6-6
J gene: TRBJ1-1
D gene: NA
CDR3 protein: CASSYPSTEAFF
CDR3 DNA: TGTGCCAGCAGTTACCCTAGCACTGAAGCTTTCTTT

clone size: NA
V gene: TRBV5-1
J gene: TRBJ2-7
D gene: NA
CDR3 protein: CASSLDPGGSGGEQYF
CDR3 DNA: TGCGCCAGCAGCTTGGACCCAGGGGGTTCGGGGGGTGAGCAGTACTTC

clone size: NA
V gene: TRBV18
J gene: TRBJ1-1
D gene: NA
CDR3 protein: CASSPTPGATEAFF
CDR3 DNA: TGTGCCAGCTCACCAACACCCGGAGCAACTGAAGCTTTCTTT

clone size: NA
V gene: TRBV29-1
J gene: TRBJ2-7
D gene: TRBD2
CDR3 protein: CSVEEHGLAGAYEQYF
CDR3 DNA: TGCAGCGTTGAAGAGCATGGACTAGCCGGAGCCTACGAGCAGTACTTC

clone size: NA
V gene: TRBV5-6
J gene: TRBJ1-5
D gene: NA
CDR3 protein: CASSSLGQPQHF
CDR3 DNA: TGTGCCAGCAGCTCCTTGGGGCAGCCCCAGCATTTT

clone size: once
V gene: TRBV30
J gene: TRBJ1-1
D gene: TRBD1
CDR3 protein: CAWRQGAEAFF
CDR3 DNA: TGTGCCTGGAGGCAGGGGGCTGAAGCTTTCTTT

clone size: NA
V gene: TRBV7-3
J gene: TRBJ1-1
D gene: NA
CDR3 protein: CASSSRRSTEAFF
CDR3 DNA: TGTGCCAGCAGCTCGCGACGGAGCACTGAAGCTTTCTTT

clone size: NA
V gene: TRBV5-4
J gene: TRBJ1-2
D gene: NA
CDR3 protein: CASSLAGGRGYGYTF
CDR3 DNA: TGTGCCAGCAGCTTGGCCGGGGGGCGAGGGTATGGCTACACCTTC

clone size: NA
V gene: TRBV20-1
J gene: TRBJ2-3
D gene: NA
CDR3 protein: CSARGGDTQYF
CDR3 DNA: TGCAGTGCTAGAGGCGGAGATACGCAGTATTTT

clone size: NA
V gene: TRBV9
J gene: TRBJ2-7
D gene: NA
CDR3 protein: CASSLGTVAYEQYF
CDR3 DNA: TGTGCCAGCAGCCTTGGGACGGTAGCCTACGAGCAGTACTTC

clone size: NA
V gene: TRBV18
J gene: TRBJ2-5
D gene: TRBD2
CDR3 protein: CASSPPGLAGETQYF
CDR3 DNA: TGTGCCAGCTCACCCCCTGGACTAGCGGGAGAGACCCAGTACTTC

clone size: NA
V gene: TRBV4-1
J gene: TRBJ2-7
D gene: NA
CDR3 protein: CASSQVGQTYEQYF
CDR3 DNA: TGCGCCAGCAGCCAAGTTGGGCAGACCTACGAGCAGTACTTC

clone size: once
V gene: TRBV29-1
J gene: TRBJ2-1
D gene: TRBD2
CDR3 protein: CSPGLASSYNEQFF
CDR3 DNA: TGCAGCCCAGGACTAGCGAGCTCCTACAATGAGCAGTTCTTC

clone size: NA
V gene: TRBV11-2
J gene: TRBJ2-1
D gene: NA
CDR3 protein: CASRDGTPDYNEQFF
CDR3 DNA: TGTGCCAGCAGGGACGGGACACCCGATTACAATGAGCAGTTCTTC

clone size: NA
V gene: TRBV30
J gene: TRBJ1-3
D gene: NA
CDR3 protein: CAWDIASGNTIYF
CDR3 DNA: TGTGCCTGGGATATAGCCTCTGGAAACACCATATATTTT

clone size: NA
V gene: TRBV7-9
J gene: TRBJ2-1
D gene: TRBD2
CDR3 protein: CASSLGLAGAYNEQFF
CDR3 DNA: TGTGCCAGCAGCCTTGGGCTAGCGGGAGCCTACAATGAGCAGTTCTTC

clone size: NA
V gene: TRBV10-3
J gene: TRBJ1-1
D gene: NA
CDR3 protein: CAISDRLRVPSVTGGTEAFF
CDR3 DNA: TGTGCCATCAGTGACCGGTTGAGAGTGCCATCAGTGACCGGTGGCACTGAAGCTTTCTTT

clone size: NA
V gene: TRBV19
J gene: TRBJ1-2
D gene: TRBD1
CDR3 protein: CASSLGDSELYGYTF
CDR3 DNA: TGTGCCAGTAGCCTTGGGGACAGCGAACTTTATGGCTACACCTTC

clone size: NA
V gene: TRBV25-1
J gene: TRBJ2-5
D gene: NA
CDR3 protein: CASTWGELHQETQYF
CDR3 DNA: TGTGCCTCGACGTGGGGGGAACTCCATCAAGAGACCCAGTACTTC